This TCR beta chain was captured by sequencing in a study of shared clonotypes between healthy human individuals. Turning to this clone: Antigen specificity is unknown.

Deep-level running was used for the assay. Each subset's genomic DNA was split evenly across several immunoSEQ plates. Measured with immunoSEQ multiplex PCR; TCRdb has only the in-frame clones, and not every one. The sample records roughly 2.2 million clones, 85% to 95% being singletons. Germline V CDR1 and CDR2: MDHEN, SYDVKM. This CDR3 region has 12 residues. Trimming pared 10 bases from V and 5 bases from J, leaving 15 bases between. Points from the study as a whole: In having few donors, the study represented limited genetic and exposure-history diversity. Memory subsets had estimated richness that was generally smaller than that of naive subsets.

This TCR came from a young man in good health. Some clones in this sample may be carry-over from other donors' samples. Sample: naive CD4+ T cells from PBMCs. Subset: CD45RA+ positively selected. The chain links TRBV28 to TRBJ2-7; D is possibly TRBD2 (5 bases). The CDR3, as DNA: TGTGCCACCAGGACTTCAAGCAACGAGCAGTACTTC. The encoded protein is CATRTSSNEQYF.